These 4 T cell receptor beta chains originate from one sample sequenced in a study of T cell repertoires in cytomegalovirus infection. MiXCR, run by TCRdb on the reads, gives a single entry per CDR3 protein. The sample includes some 220,000 distinct CDR3 sequences, around 6.4% of them seen just once. The sample taken for sequencing was PBMCs. These receptor sequences come from a human donor in good health (CMV status not recorded). Some clones in this sample may be carry-over from other donors' samples.

This clonotype was seen at least ten times. V is TRBV5-6 and J is TRBJ2-2, with TRBD1 matching over 8 bases. The trim removed 0 bases at V and 5 bases at J, leaving 0 bases unmatched. This CDR3 comprises 14 residues. Germline values: CDR1 SGHDT, CDR2 YYEEEE. CDR3 coding DNA: TGTGCCAGCAGCTTGGGGACAGGGACCGGGGAGCTGTTTTTT. This sequence encodes CASSLGTGTGELFF.

The chain couples TRBV20-1 to TRBJ2-5; 7 bases match TRBD1. V lost 4 bases, J lost 5 bases, and 19 bases stayed unmatched. Germline CDR1 reads DFQATT; CDR2 reads SNEGSKA (reference sequence). CDR3 size: 17 residues. The DNA of the CDR3 is TGCAGTGCTAAGGTTCTGTTAGGAACAGGGGATCTGGAGACCCAGTACTTC. Amino acid sequence: CSAKVLLGTGDLETQYF.

Many counts were recorded for this clonotype. This sequence joins TRBV7-2 and TRBJ1-2; no firm D call. The germline CDR1 and CDR2 sequences are SGHTA and FQGNSA. V was trimmed by 3 bases and J by 2 bases, leaving 10 bases between them. There are 14 residues in the CDR3. The DNA for the CDR3 is TGTGCCAGCAGCTTTTTCGGGCAGAACTATGGCTACACCTTC. The encoded protein is CASSFFGQNYGYTF.

This clonotype was counted ten times or more. The chain couples TRBV15 to TRBJ1-3, with D unclear. The V end was cut by 0 bases, the J end by 7 bases, with 4 bases between. This CDR3 contains 12 residues. CDR1 is LNHNV, CDR2 YYDKDF, per germline (reference sequence). In nucleotides, the CDR3 is TGTGCCACCAGCAGAGATCGGAACACCATATATTTT. Translating gives CATSRDRNTIYF. The full variable domain, with the rest looked up from reference TRBV15 and TRBJ1-3, is DAMVIQNPRYQVTQFGKPVTLSCSQTLNHNVMYWYQQKSSQAPKLLFHYYDKDFNNEADTPDNFQSRRPNTSFCFLDIRSPGLGDTAMYLCATSRDRNTIYFGEGSWLTVV.